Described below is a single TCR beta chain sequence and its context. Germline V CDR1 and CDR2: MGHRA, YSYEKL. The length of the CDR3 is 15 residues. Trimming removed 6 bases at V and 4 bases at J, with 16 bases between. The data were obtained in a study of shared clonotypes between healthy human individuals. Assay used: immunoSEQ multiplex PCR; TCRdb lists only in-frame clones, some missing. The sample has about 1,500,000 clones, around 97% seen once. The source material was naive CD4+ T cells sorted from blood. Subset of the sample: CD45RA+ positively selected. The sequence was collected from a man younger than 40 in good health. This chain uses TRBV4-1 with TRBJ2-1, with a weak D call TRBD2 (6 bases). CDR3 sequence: CASRARWDLYNEQFF. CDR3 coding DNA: TGCGCCAGCAGAGCAAGATGGGACTTATACAATGAGCAGTTCTTC.